This entry describes one T cell receptor (beta chain). Its antigen remains unidentified. Healthy bone marrow donors supplied every sample. The source of the sample is a study of cytomegalovirus exposure and HLA in healthy donors. Study-wide points: One cluster of highly shared sequence variants probably arose as a sequencing artifact. Association of a missense DCLRE1C variant with TCR beta V- and J-gene trimming was reported in a later analysis.

Amplification used 60 Vbeta primers and 13 Jbeta primers. TCRdb's copy holds only in-frame clones and misses some; the assay was immunoSEQ multiplex PCR. The sample shows 150,000 to 200,000 clones, approximately 85% of them seen only once. CDR1 is SGHRS and CDR2 is YFSETQ in the germline V gene. This CDR3 comprises 15 residues. V lost 4 bases and J lost 8; bases outside the gene matches: 12. The rearrangement links TRBV5-1 to TRBJ1-5; 7 bases are a match to TRBD1. Material: PBMCs. The receptor comes from a man in his late teens or twenties in good health and CMV-seropositive. CDR3 sequence reads: CASSLMGQLIEPQHF. The CDR3 nucleotides read TGCGCCAGCAGCCTAATGGGACAGCTTATCGAGCCCCAGCATTTT.